The present TCR beta chain was sequenced within a study of OX40 agonist ivuxolimab in advanced cancers. The CDR3 spans 15 residues. Germline CDR1 is LNHDA and CDR2 is SQIVND (reference sequence). Trimming removed 5 bases at V and 5 bases at J, with 17 bases between. Clones were sequenced by immunoSEQ multiplex PCR, and TCRdb holds only the in-frame ones, with some missing. The sample holds roughly 100,000 clones, around 87% seen once. The TCR sequence derives from an adult with an advanced solid tumor such as melanoma, head and neck, liver or kidney cancer. The chain employs TRBV19 and TRBJ2-3, with D possibly TRBD1 on 6 matching bases. The sequenced sample was CD4+ or CD8+ T cells sorted from blood, obtained in a trial of the OX40 agonist ivuxolimab. The CDR3 coding sequence is TGTGCCAGTAGTCCGACAGGTCCTGGGAAAGATACGCAGTATTTT. Amino acid sequence: CASSPTGPGKDTQYF.